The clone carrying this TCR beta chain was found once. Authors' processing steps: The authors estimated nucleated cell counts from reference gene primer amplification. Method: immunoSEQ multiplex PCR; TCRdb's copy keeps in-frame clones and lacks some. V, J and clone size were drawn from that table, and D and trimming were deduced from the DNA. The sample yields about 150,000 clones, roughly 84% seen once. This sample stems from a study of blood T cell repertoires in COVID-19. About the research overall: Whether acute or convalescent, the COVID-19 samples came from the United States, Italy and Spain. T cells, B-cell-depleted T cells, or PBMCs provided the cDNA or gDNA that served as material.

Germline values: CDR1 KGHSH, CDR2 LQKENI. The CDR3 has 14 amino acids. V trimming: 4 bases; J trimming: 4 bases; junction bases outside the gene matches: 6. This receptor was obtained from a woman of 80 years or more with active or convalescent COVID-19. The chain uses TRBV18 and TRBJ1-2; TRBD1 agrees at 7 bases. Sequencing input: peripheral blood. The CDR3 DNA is TGTGCCAGCTCACTAGGACAGGACGTCTATGGCTACACCTTC. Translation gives CASSLGQDVYGYTF.